The next 7 T cell receptor beta chains were all read from a single sample in a study of OX40 agonist ivuxolimab in advanced cancers. Sequenced by immunoSEQ multiplex PCR; TCRdb stores in-frame clones only, minus some. The sample carries 32,000 or so clones, 81% recorded once. Sequenced material: CD4+ or CD8+ T cells sorted from blood, taken in a trial of the OX40 agonist ivuxolimab. These receptors came from an adult with an advanced solid tumor such as melanoma, head and neck, liver or kidney cancer.

The rearrangement uses TRBV6-6 and TRBJ2-1; tentatively, D is TRBD1 or TRBD2 (5 bases each). This CDR3 contains 14 residues. V was trimmed by 2 bases and J by 3 bases, leaving 8 bases between them. Germline V lookup: CDR1 MNHNY, CDR2 SVGAGI (reference sequence). CDR3 residues: CASSYGTFYNEQFF. The CDR3 coding sequence is TGTGCCAGCAGTTACGGGACCTTCTACAATGAGCAGTTCTTC.

The V call is TRBV28, the J call TRBJ1-3; 8 positions match TRBD1. Germline-derived CDR1 and CDR2 are MDHEN and SYDVKM. After removal of 5 bases from V and 7 bases from J, the junction contained 4 bases not matched to a gene. The CDR3 is 13 amino acids. The CDR3 bases are TGTGCCAGCAGTCACCAGGGGGCGAACACCATATATTTT. Translating it yields CASSHQGANTIYF.

J is TRBJ2-5 and V is TRBV28; no definite D call. The germline CDR1 and CDR2 sequences are MDHEN and SYDVKM. CDR3 size: 11 residues. The germline V and J ends were trimmed by 6 bases and 2 bases, with 4 bases remaining between them. The CDR3 here is CASRIQETQYF. The CDR3 DNA reads as TGTGCCAGCAGGATTCAAGAGACCCAGTACTTC.

V is TRBV5-4 and J is TRBJ2-5; D gene uncertain. Germline V lookup: CDR1 SGHNT, CDR2 YYREEE (reference sequence). Between the trimmed V and J ends, which lost 0 bases and 5 bases, there was a span of 5 bases. The CDR3 runs to 12 residues. The CDR3 bases are TGTGCCAGCAGCTTGGCGTGGGAGACCCAGTACTTC. Protein product: CASSLAWETQYF.

This sequence joins TRBV28 and TRBJ2-4; D is ambiguous. The V and J ends lost 6 bases and 15 bases respectively, with 15 bases between them. Germline CDR1 reads MDHEN; CDR2 reads SYDVKM. CDR3 length: 11 amino acids. CDR3 in amino acids: CASSSFSMRYF. For the CDR3, the DNA is TGTGCCAGCAGCTCGTTCTCGATGAGGTACTTC. The entire variable domain, with the rest obtained from reference TRBV28 and TRBJ2-4, is as follows: DVKVTQSSRYLVKRTGEKVFLECVQDMDHENMFWYRQDPGLGLRLIYFSYDVKMKEKGDIPEGYSVSREKKERFSLILESASTNQTSMYLCASSSFSMRYFGAGTRLSVL.

The rearrangement links TRBV5-6 to TRBJ1-3; D ambiguous. CDR1 SGHDT and CDR2 YYEEEE come from the germline V gene. The CDR3 contains 17 residues. V gave up 2 bases and J gave up 0 bases, with 15 bases separating them. CDR3 nucleotide sequence: TGTGCCAGCAGCTTCTTCTTCCCTAGGGTCTCTGGAAACACCATATATTTT. Amino acid sequence: CASSFFFPRVSGNTIYF.

The chain uses TRBV6-5 and TRBJ2-7; D is possibly TRBD1 (6 bases). The ends were cut back, 5 bases at V and 7 bases at J, with 18 bases in the middle. Germline V gene sequence: CDR1 MNHEY, CDR2 SVGAGI. The CDR3 runs to 14 residues. The CDR3 coding sequence is TGTGCCAGCAGTACCCAGGGGAATCTCCAAGAGCAGTACTTC. Its protein product is CASSTQGNLQEQYF.